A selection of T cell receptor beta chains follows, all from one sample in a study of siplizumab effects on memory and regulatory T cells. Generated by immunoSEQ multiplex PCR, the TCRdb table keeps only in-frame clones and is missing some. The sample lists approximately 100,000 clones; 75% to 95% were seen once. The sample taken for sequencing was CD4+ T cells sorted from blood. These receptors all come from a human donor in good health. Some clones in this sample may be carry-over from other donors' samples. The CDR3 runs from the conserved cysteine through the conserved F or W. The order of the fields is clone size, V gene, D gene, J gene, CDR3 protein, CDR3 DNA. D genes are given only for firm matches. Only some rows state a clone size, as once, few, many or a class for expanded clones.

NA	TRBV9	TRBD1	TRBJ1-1	CASSVRGQGLSGAFF	TGTGCCAGCAGCGTAAGGGGGCAGGGACTATCGGGGGCTTTCTTT
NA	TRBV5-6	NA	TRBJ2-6	CASSLDVSGANVLTF	TGTGCCAGCAGCTTGGACGTCTCTGGGGCCAACGTCCTGACTTTC
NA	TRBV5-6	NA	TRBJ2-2	CASSPMYSHTGELFF	TGTGCCAGCAGCCCCATGTACAGTCACACCGGGGAGCTGTTTTTT
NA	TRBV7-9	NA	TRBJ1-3	CASSLSRVGGNTIYF	TGTGCCAGCAGCTTAAGCAGGGTCGGTGGAAACACCATATATTTT
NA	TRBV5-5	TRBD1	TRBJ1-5	CASSKGQGEAAQPQHF	TGTGCCAGCAGCAAAGGACAGGGGGAGGCTGCTCAGCCCCAGCATTTT
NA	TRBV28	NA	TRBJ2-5	CASSSQHEQYF	TGTGCCAGCAGTTCCCAGCATGAGCAGTACTTC
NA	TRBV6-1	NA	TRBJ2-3	CASSEEGRGGNTQYF	TGTGCCAGCAGTGAAGAGGGGAGGGGGGGGAATACGCAGTATTTT
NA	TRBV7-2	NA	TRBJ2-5	CASSLAARNQETQYF	TGTGCCAGCAGCTTAGCAGCCAGAAACCAAGAGACCCAGTACTTC
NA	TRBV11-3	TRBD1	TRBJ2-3	CASSQGGGLTDTQYF	TGTGCCAGCAGTCAAGGGGGCGGCCTCACAGATACGCAGTATTTT
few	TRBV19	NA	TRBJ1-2	CASRDGNYGYTF	TGTGCCAGTCGGGACGGGAACTATGGCTACACCTTC
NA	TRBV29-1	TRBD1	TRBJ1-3	CSVWTGGSGNTIYF	TGCAGCGTTTGGACAGGGGGCTCTGGAAACACCATATATTTT
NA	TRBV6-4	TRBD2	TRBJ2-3	CASSDLREIADTQYF	TGTGCCAGCAGTGATTTGCGGGAGATCGCAGATACGCAGTATTTT
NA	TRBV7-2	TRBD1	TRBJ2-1	CASSFRDRAGNEQFF	TGTGCCAGCAGCTTCCGGGACAGGGCGGGGAATGAGCAGTTCTTC
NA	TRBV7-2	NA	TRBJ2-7	CASNQAHEQYF	TGTGCCAGCAACCAAGCACACGAGCAGTACTTC
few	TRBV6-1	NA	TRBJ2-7	CASRVGDEQYF	TGTGCCAGCAGGGTAGGGGACGAGCAGTACTTC
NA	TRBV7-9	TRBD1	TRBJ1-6	CASSTRDRNSPLHF	TGTGCCAGCAGCACCAGGGACAGGAATTCACCCCTCCACTTT
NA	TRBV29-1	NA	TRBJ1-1	CSAQTVNTEAFF	TGCAGCGCTCAAACGGTGAACACTGAAGCTTTCTTT
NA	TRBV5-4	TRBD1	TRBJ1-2	CASSLHSQGAQGYTF	TGTGCCAGCAGCTTGCACTCTCAGGGGGCGCAGGGCTACACCTTC
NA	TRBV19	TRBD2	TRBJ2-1	CASSIIRLAGHSYNEQFF	TGTGCCAGTAGTATAATTAGACTAGCGGGTCACTCCTACAATGAGCAGTTCTTC
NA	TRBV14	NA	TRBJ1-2	CASSPPIGREGGYTF	TGTGCCAGCAGCCCCCCGATCGGCCGGGAGGGCGGCTACACCTTC
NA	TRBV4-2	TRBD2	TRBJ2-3	CASSQDTGGDTQYF	TGTGCCAGCAGCCAAGATACGGGGGGGGATACGCAGTATTTT
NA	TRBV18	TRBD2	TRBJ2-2	CASSPGLAVNTGELFF	TGTGCCAGCTCCCCCGGACTAGCGGTTAACACCGGGGAGCTGTTTTTT
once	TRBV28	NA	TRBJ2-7	CASSLAGRSEQYF	TGTGCCAGCAGTTTAGCAGGGAGAAGCGAGCAGTACTTC
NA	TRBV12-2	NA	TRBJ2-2	CASRNQSAGELFF	TGTGCAAGTCGCAATCAGTCAGCCGGGGAGCTGTTTTTT
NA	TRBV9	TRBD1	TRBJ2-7	CASSFQLGTGTHEQYF	TGTGCCAGCAGCTTTCAACTCGGGACAGGGACCCACGAGCAGTACTTC
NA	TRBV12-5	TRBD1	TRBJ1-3	CASGQGVSGNTIYF	TGTGCTAGTGGCCAGGGGGTTTCAGGAAACACCATATATTTT
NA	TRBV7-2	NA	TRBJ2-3	CASRPAPGSPLF	TGTGCCAGCAGACCCGCCCCCGGGTCGCCCCTTTTT
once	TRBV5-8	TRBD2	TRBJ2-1	CASSLAGSGRLNEQFF	TGTGCCAGCAGCTTGGCCGGTAGCGGGAGACTAAATGAGCAGTTCTTC
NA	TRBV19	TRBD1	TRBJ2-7	CASRRTGQGAYEQYF	TGTGCCAGTAGACGGACAGGGCAAGGGGCCTACGAGCAGTACTTC
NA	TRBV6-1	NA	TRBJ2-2	CASTPGLSTGELFF	TGTGCCAGCACGCCGGGACTTAGCACCGGGGAGCTGTTTTTT
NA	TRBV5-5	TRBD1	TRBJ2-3	CASSLWGTESTDTQYF	TGTGCCAGCAGCTTGTGGGGGACAGAGAGCACAGATACGCAGTATTTT
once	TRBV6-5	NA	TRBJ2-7	CASRPTRDYEQYF	TGTGCCAGCAGACCTACACGGGACTACGAGCAGTACTTC
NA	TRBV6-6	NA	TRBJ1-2	CASSYRGDGYTF	TGTGCCAGCAGTTATAGGGGGGATGGCTACACCTTC
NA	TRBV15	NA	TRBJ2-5	CATSDQETQYF	TGTGCCACCAGCGACCAAGAGACCCAGTACTTC
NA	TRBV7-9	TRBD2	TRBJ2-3	CASSFTLAGGFTDTQYF	TGTGCCAGCAGCTTCACACTAGCGGGAGGTTTCACAGATACGCAGTATTTT
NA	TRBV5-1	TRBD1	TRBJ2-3	CASRSFSTGQSTDTQYF	TGCGCCAGCAGGTCTTTCTCGACGGGACAGAGCACAGATACGCAGTATTTT
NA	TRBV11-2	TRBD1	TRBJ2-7	CASSPMGTGGDEQYF	TGTGCCAGCAGCCCAATGGGGACAGGGGGCGATGAGCAGTACTTC
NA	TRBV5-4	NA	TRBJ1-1	CASSIGGGLTANTEAFF	TGTGCCAGCAGTATTGGGGGGGGGCTAACAGCTAACACTGAAGCTTTCTTT
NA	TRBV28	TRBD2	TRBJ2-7	CASSSSGSITYEQYF	TGTGCCAGCAGTTCTAGCGGGAGTATAACCTACGAGCAGTACTTC